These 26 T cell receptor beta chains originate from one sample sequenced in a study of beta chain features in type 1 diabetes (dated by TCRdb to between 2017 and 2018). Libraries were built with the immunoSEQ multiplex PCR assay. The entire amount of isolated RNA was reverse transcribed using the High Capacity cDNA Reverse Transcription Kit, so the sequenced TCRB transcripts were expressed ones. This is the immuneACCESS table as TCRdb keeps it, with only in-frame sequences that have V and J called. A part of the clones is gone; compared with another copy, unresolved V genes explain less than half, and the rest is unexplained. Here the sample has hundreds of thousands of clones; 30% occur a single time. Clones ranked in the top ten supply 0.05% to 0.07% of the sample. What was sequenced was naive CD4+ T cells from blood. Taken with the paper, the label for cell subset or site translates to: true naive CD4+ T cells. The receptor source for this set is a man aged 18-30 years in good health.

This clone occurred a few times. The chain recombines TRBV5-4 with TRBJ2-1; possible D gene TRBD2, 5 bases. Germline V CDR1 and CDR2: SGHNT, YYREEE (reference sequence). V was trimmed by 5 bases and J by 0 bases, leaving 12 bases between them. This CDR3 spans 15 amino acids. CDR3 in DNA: TGTGCCAGCAGAGCAAGCGGTAGCTCCTACAATGAGCAGTTCTTC. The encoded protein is CASRASGSSYNEQFF.

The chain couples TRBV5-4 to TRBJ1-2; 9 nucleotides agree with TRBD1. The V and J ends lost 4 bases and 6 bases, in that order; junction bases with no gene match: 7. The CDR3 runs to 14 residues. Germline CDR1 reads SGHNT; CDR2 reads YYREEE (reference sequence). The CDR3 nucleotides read TGTGCCAGCAGCGGGATTAGGGACAGGGATGGCTACACCTTC. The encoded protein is CASSGIRDRDGYTF.

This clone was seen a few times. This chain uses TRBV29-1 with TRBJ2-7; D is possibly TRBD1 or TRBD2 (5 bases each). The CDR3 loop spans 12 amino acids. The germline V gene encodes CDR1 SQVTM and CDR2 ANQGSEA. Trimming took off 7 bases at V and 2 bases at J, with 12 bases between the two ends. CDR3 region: CSARDGPYEQYF. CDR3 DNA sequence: TGCAGCGCCAGGGACGGGCCCTACGAGCAGTACTTC.

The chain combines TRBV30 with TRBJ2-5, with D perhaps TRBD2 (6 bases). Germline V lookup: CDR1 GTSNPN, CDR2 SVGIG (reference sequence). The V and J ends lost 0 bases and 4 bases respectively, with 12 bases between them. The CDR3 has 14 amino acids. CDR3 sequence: CAWSVGGPSETQYF. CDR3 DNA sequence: TGTGCCTGGAGTGTTGGAGGGCCATCAGAGACCCAGTACTTC.

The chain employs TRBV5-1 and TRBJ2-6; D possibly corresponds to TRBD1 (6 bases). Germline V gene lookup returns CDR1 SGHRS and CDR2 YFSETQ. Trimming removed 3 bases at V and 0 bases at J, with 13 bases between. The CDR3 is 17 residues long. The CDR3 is CASSSTGESSGANVLTF. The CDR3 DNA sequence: TGCGCCAGCAGCTCGACAGGCGAATCCTCTGGGGCCAACGTCCTGACTTTC.

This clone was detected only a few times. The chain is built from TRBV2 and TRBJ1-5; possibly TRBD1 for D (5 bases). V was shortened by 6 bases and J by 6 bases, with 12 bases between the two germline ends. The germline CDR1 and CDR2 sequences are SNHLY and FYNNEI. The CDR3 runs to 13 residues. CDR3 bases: TGTGCCAGCAGGGGGACGGGGGGTCAGCCCCAGCATTTT. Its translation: CASRGTGGQPQHF.

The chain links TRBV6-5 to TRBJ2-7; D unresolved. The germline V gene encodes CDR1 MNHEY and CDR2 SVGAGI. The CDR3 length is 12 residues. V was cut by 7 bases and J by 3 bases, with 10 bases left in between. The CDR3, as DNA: TGTGCCAGCAAAAGGTTAGGCTACGAGCAGTACTTC. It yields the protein CASKRLGYEQYF.

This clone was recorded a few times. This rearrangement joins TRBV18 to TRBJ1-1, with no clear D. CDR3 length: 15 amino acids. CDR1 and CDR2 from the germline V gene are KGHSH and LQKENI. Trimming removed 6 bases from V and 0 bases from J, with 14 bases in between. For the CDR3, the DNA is TGTGCCAGCTCGAGGGAGGGTCGCATGAACACTGAAGCTTTCTTT. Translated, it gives CASSREGRMNTEAFF.

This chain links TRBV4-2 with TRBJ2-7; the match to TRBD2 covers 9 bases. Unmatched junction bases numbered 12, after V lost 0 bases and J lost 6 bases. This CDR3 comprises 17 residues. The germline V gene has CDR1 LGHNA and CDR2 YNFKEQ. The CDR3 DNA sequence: TGTGCCAGCAGCCAAGAGGGAATCCGGACTAGCGTCAGCGAGCAGTACTTC. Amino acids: CASSQEGIRTSVSEQYF.

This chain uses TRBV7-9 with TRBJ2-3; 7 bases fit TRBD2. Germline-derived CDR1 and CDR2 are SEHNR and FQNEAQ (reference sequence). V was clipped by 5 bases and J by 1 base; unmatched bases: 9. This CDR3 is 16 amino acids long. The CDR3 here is CASSPMTSWGTDTQYF. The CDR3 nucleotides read TGTGCCAGCAGCCCGATGACTAGCTGGGGCACAGATACGCAGTATTTT.

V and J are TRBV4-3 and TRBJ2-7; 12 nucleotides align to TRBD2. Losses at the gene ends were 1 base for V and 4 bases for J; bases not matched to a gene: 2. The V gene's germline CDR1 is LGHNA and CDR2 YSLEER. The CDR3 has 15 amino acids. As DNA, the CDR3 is TGCGCCAGCAGCCAAGTACTAGCGGGAGGTTACGAGCAGTACTTC. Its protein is CASSQVLAGGYEQYF.

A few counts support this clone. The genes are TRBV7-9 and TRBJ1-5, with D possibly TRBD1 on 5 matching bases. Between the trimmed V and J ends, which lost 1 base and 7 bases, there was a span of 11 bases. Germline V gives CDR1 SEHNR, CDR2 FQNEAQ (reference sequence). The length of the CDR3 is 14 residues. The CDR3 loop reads CASSLDVTGQPQHF. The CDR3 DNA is TGTGCCAGCAGCTTAGATGTAACAGGCCAGCCCCAGCATTTT.

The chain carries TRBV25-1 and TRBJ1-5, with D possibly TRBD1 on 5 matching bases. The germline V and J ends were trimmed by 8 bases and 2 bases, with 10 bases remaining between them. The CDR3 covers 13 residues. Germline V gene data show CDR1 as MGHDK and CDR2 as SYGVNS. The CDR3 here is CASGTFGNQPQHF. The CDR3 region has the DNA TGTGCCAGCGGGACCTTTGGCAATCAGCCCCAGCATTTT.

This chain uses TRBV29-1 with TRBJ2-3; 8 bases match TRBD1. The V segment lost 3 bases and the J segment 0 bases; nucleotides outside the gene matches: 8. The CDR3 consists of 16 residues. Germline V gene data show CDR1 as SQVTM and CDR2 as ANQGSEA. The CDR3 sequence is CSVDDPDRASTDTQYF. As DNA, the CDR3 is TGCAGCGTTGATGATCCGGACAGGGCTAGCACAGATACGCAGTATTTT.

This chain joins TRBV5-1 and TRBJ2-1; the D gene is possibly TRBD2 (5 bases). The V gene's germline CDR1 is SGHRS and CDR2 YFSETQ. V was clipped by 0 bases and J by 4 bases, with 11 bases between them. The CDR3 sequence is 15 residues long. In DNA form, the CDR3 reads TGCGCCAGCAGCTTGGCGGCTAGCCTATACAATGAGCAGTTCTTC. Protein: CASSLAASLYNEQFF.

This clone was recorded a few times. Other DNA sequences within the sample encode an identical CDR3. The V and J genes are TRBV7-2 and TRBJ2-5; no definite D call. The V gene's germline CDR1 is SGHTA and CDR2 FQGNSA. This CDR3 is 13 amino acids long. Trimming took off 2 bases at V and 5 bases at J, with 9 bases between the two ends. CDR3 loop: CASSLMGKETQYF. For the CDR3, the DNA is TGTGCCAGCAGCTTAATGGGAAAGGAGACCCAGTACTTC.

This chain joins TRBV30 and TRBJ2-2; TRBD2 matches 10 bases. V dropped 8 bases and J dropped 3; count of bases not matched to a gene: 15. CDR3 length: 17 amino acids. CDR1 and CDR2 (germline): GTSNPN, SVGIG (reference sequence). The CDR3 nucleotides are TGTGCCCTGGAGGGTGGTGTGCTAGCGGGAGACACCGGGGAGCTGTTTTTT. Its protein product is CALEGGVLAGDTGELFF. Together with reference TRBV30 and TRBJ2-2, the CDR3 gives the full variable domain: SQTIHQWPATLVQPVGSPLSLECTVEGTSNPNLYWYRQAAGRGLQLLFYSVGIGQISSEVPQNLSASRPQDRQFILSSKKLLLSDSGFYLCALEGGVLAGDTGELFFGEGSRLTVL.

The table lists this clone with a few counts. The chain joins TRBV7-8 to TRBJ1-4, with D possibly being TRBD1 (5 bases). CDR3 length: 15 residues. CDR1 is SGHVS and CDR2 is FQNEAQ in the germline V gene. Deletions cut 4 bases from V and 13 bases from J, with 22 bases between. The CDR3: CASSSSRVGVARLFF. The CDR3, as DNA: TGTGCCAGCAGCTCGTCCAGGGTTGGGGTTGCACGACTGTTTTTT.

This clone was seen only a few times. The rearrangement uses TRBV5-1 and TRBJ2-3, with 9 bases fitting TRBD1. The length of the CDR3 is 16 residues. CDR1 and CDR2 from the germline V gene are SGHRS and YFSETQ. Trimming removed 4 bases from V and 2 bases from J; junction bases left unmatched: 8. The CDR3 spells CASSKMDRGTTDTQYF. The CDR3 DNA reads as TGCGCCAGCAGCAAAATGGACAGGGGCACCACAGATACGCAGTATTTT.

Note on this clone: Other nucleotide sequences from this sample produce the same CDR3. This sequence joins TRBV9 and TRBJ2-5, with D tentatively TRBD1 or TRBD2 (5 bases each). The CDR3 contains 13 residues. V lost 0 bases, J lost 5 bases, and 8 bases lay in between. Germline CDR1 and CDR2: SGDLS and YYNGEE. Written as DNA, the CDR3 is TGTGCCAGCAGCGTAGTAGGGGAGGAGACCCAGTACTTC. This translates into CASSVVGEETQYF.

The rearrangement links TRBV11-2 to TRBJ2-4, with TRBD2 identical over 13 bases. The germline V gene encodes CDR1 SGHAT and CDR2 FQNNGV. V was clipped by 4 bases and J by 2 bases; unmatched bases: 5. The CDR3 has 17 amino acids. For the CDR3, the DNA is TGTGCCAGCAGCTCGTGGACTAGCGGGAGAACCAAAAACATTCAGTACTTC. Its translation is CASSSWTSGRTKNIQYF.

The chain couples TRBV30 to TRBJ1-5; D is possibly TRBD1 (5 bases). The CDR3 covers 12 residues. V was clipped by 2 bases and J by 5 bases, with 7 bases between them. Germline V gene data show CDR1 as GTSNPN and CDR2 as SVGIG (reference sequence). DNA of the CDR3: TGTGCCTGGAGTAACAGGTATCAGCCCCAGCATTTT. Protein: CAWSNRYQPQHF. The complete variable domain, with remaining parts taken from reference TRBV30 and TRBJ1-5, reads SQTIHQWPATLVQPVGSPLSLECTVEGTSNPNLYWYRQAAGRGLQLLFYSVGIGQISSEVPQNLSASRPQDRQFILSSKKLLLSDSGFYLCAWSNRYQPQHFGDGTRLSIL.

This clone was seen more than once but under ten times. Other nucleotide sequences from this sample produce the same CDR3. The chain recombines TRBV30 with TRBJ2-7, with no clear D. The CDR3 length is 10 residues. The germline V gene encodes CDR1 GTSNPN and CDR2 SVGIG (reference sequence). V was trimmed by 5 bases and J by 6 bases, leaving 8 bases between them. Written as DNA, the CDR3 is TGTGCCTGGGGCCGTTCCGAGCAGTACTTC. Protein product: CAWGRSEQYF.

CDR3 region: CSATAGGPANEQFF. CDR3 coding DNA: TGCAGCGCCACAGCGGGAGGGCCCGCCAATGAGCAGTTCTTC. The chain is built from TRBV29-1 and TRBJ2-1, with TRBD2 identical over 10 bases. V shed 7 bases and J 6 bases; nucleotides not matched to a gene: 9. The CDR3 totals 14 residues. The germline CDR1 and CDR2 sequences are SQVTM and ANQGSEA.

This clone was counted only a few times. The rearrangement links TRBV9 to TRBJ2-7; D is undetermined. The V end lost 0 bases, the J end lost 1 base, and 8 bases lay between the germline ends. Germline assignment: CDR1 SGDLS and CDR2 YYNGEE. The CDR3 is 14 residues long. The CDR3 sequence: CASSVEAESYEQYF. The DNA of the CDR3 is TGTGCCAGCAGCGTAGAGGCAGAATCCTACGAGCAGTACTTC. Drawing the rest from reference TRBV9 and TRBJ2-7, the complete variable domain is DSGVTQTPKHLITATGQRVTLRCSPRSGDLSVYWYQQSLDQGLQFLIQYYNGEERAKGNILERFSAQQFPDLHSELNLSSLELGDSALYFCASSVEAESYEQYFGPGTRLTVT.

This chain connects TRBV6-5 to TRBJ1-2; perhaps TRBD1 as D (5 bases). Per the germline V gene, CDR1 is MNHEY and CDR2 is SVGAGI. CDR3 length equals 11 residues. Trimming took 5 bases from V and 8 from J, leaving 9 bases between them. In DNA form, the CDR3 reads TGTGCCAGCAGTCAGGGCCAGGGCTACACCTTC. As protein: CASSQGQGYTF.